The 7 T cell receptor beta chains listed next were all sequenced from one sample in a study of CD8+CD57+ T cells in acquired aplastic anemia. The TCR beta profiling, which covered VDJ combination and CDR3 sequence, was carried out using genomic DNA as the template. TCRdb re-called the reads with MiXCR, one entry per CDR3 protein. The top ten clones hold around 13% of a sample with about 180,000 distinct CDR3 sequences, about 50% of them seen once. CD8+CD57+ cell expansion, shown by flow cytometry, had occurred in the patients selected for sequencing. Material: sorted CD4+, CD8+, or CD8+CD57+ T cells (not recorded which) from PBMCs. The source is a human donor with aplastic anemia.

V gene TRBV25-1 combines with J gene TRBJ1-3, with D unresolved. The CDR3 loop spans 13 amino acids. V was trimmed by 5 bases and J by 4 bases, leaving 9 bases between them. Germline V gene lookup returns CDR1 MGHDK and CDR2 SYGVNS. The CDR3 loop reads CASSQATGNTIYF. CDR3 DNA sequence: TGTGCCAGCAGTCAGGCAACAGGAAACACCATATATTTT.

This clonotype was detected ten times or more. The gene calls are TRBV19 and TRBJ2-7; D uncertain. V lost 6 bases, J lost 2 bases, and 17 bases lay in between. Germline CDR1 and CDR2: LNHDA and SQIVND (reference sequence). CDR3 length: 15 amino acids. As DNA, the CDR3 is TGTGCCAGTAGGGTCGCTTCGGGCGTACCCTACGAGCAGTACTTC. Protein sequence: CASRVASGVPYEQYF. Combining the CDR3 with reference TRBV19 and TRBJ2-7 gives the whole variable domain DGGITQSPKYLFRKEGQNVTLSCEQNLNHDAMYWYRQDPGQGLRLIYYSQIVNDFQKGDIAEGYSVSREKKESFPLTVTSAQKNPTAFYLCASRVASGVPYEQYFGPGTRLTVT.

There are a few counts of this clonotype. The junction shows a germline mismatch at one end, possibly a read error. The chain links TRBV7-9 to TRBJ1-3; TRBD1 is a possible D gene (5 bases). Germline V gene data show CDR1 as SEHNR and CDR2 as FQNEAQ (reference sequence). The CDR3 has 12 residues. CDR3 sequence reads: CASSPPSGHVHF. CDR3 sequence (DNA): TGTGCCAGCAGCCCCCCGAGTGGACACGTTCATTTT.

This clonotype was seen repeatedly, ten times or more. The chain has TRBV2 and TRBJ1-5; D not resolved. The CDR3 runs 14 residues. V was clipped by 7 bases and J by 2 bases, with 12 bases between them. Germline loops: CDR1 SNHLY, CDR2 FYNNEI. The chain's CDR3 is CASTGGEGNQPQHF. The CDR3, as DNA: TGTGCCAGCACAGGAGGCGAGGGCAATCAGCCCCAGCATTTT.

The chain links TRBV24-1 to TRBJ1-5, with D hard to call. Germline-derived CDR1 and CDR2 are KGHDR and SFDVKD. V lost 1 base to trimming and J lost 9 bases, with 12 bases between them. The CDR3 spans 14 residues. CDR3 residues: CATSDFREGGPQHF. The CDR3 DNA reads as TGTGCCACCAGTGATTTTAGGGAGGGAGGGCCCCAGCATTTT.

This clonotype was observed a few times. V usage is TRBV18 and J usage is TRBJ2-7; D is possibly TRBD1 (6 bases). V gave up 6 bases and J gave up 0 bases, with 18 bases separating them. CDR3 length: 16 residues. Germline V gene data show CDR1 as KGHSH and CDR2 as LQKENI. CDR3 loop: CASSLTRDRPSYEQYF. The CDR3 nucleotides are TGTGCCAGCTCCCTCACGAGAGACAGGCCCTCCTACGAGCAGTACTTC.

V usage is TRBV29-1 and J usage is TRBJ2-5; D gene ambiguous. CDR3 length: 12 amino acids. CDR1 and CDR2 from the germline V gene are SQVTM and ANQGSEA. Trimming left V 6 bases short and J 0 bases short, with 8 bases between. This CDR3 is CSVTRYQETQYF. The CDR3 DNA follows: TGCAGCGTAACGAGGTACCAAGAGACCCAGTACTTC.